This TCR beta chain was recovered during a study of lymphopenia after photon versus proton radiotherapy. Germline V gives CDR1 MNHEY, CDR2 SMNVEV (reference sequence). V was pared by 6 bases and J by 3 bases, with 14 bases of the junction left unmatched. CDR3 length: 17 residues. To note about this clone: Its specificity is not known.

General study points: After lymphocyte nadir, photon-treated repertoires showed oligoclonal expansion, especially CD8+ Temra. In patients who died, overall survival fell as post-nadir TCR diversity dropped more.

TCRdb's copy holds only in-frame clones and misses some; the assay was immunoSEQ multiplex PCR. The table records tens of thousands of clones, roughly 90% of them present only once. This receptor was identified in a man between 60 and 75 years old with cholangiocarcinoma. The chain carries TRBV27 and TRBJ2-3; 8 nucleotides match TRBD2. The source material was peripheral blood, sampled from a patient treated with photon-based radiotherapy. This chain's CDR3 is CASSRIVSAGGTDTQYF. The CDR3 nucleotides are TGTGCCAGCAGCCGAATTGTCTCGGCGGGGGGAACAGATACGCAGTATTTT.